One sample yielded the 20 T cell receptor beta chains listed below, sequenced in a study of T cells in Graves' hyperthyroidism and ophthalmopathy. TCR beta CDR3 region amplification was performed from RNA transcripts. TCR CDR3 regions were first amplified by RT-PCR with HTBI primers. One entry per CDR3 protein results from TCRdb running MiXCR on the multiplex PCR reads. The sample consists of some 550,000 distinct CDR3 sequences, around 21% of them appearing once. Input material: blood. These receptors came from a young man with Graves' hyperthyroidism.

At least ten counts were recorded for this clonotype. CDR3 region: CASLQRVKGGYTF. CDR3 sequence (DNA): TGTGCCAGCCTTCAAAGGGTGAAGGGGGGCTACACCTTC. V usage is TRBV6-1 and J usage is TRBJ1-2; possibly TRBD1 for D (5 bases). The CDR3 is made up of 13 amino acids. Germline CDR1 MNHNS, CDR2 SASEGT. V shed 8 bases and J shed 8 bases, with 18 bases lying between them.

At least ten counts were recorded for this clonotype. This chain links TRBV6-5 with TRBJ2-5; 7 nucleotides line up with TRBD1. CDR1 MNHEY and CDR2 SVGAGI come from the germline V gene. This CDR3 is 15 amino acids long. The trim removed 4 bases at V and 5 bases at J, leaving 10 bases unmatched. DNA of the CDR3: TGTGCCAGCAGTTCTCGACAGGGTGGCTCGGAGACCCAGTACTTC. This gives the protein CASSSRQGGSETQYF.

This clonotype was observed at least ten times. V and J are TRBV18 and TRBJ2-7; D uncertain. Germline lookup yields CDR1 KGHSH and CDR2 LQKENI. Trimming pared 4 bases from V and 6 bases from J, leaving 16 bases between. The CDR3 runs to 14 residues. CDR3 bases: TGTGCCAGCTCACTTCGGGTGGGGTCGGTCGAGCAGTACTTC. Encoded protein: CASSLRVGSVEQYF.

This clonotype was counted ten times or more. J is TRBJ1-1 and V is TRBV12-3 or TRBV12-4; possible D gene TRBD1, 6 bases. The ends were cut back, 5 bases at V and 10 bases at J, with 17 bases in the middle. This CDR3 comprises 13 residues. CDR3 in amino acids: CASSPQQGLGAFF. CDR3 nucleotide sequence: TGTGCCAGCAGTCCTCAACAGGGTCTCGGAGCTTTCTTT.

This chain links TRBV7-8 with TRBJ1-1, with 7 positions matching TRBD1. The CDR3 consists of 15 residues. The junction had 3 bases not matched to a gene; V was cut back by 2 bases and J by 0 bases. Per germline, CDR1 SGHVS and CDR2 FQNEAQ. CDR3 coding DNA: TGTGCCAGCAGCTTAAGGGGGACAGTGAACACTGAAGCTTTCTTT. Protein product: CASSLRGTVNTEAFF.

The table lists this clonotype with a few counts. A much larger clone sits a single nucleotide away, making a read error possible. The chain recombines TRBV12-3 or TRBV12-4 with TRBJ2-7; D is possibly TRBD1 (6 bases). There are 14 residues in the CDR3. The CDR3 DNA reads TGTGCCGGCAGTTTTAAGGGACACCCCTACGAGCAGTACTTC. Translation gives CAGSFKGHPYEQYF.

A note on this clonotype: This may be a read error: a much more frequent sequence differs by one nucleotide. The chain has TRBV9 and TRBJ2-2, with TRBD1 matching 8 bases. This CDR3 contains 16 residues. The germline CDR1 and CDR2 sequences are SGDLS and YYNGEE. The V segment lost 4 bases and the J segment 7 bases; nucleotides outside the gene matches: 12. The CDR3: CASSPRNRGEVGELFF. CDR3 DNA: TGTGCCAGCAGCCCTCGGAACAGGGGGGAGGTCGGGGAGCTGTTTTTT. Based on the CDR3 plus reference TRBV9 and TRBJ2-2, the full variable domain is DSGVTQTPKHLITATGQRVTLRCSPRSGDLSVYWYQQSLDQGLQFLIQYYNGEERAKGNILERFSAQQFPDLHSELNLSSLELGDSALYFCASSPRNRGEVGELFFGEGSRLTVL.

This clonotype appeared many times. V usage is TRBV19 and J usage is TRBJ2-2; D could derive from TRBD1 or TRBD2 (6 bases each). With 7 bases removed from V and 5 bases from J, the gap between germline ends came to 17 bases. CDR3 length: 15 residues. Germline loops: CDR1 LNHDA, CDR2 SQIVND (reference sequence). The CDR3 region is CASTLGQGTTGELFF. The CDR3 bases are TGTGCCAGTACCCTGGGGCAGGGGACTACCGGGGAGCTGTTTTTT.

This clonotype was counted only a few times. The chain employs TRBV6-5 and TRBJ2-3; 11 bases are shared with TRBD2. This CDR3 region has 15 residues. The J segment lost 6 bases and the V segment lost 4 bases, leaving 6 bases of the junction unmatched. The germline V gene encodes CDR1 MNHEY and CDR2 SVGAGI. The CDR3: CASSWGLAVMDTQYF. In nucleotides, the CDR3 is TGTGCCAGCAGTTGGGGACTAGCGGTTATGGATACGCAGTATTTT.

This clonotype was detected only a few times. The chain carries TRBV29-1 and TRBJ1-1; the D is unclear. Germline-derived CDR1 and CDR2 are SQVTM and ANQGSEA. The CDR3 sequence is 13 residues long. V lost 4 bases, J lost 1 base, and 10 bases lay in between. Written as DNA, the CDR3 is TGCAGCGTTGTTTTTCCCCCGAACACTGAAGCTTTCTTT. It is translated as CSVVFPPNTEAFF.

This clonotype was detected many times. The chain combines TRBV20-1 with TRBJ2-5, with a possible D match to TRBD2 (6 bases). The CDR3 consists of 10 residues. Trimming pared 7 bases from V and 3 bases from J, leaving 6 bases between. Germline V gene data show CDR1 as DFQATT and CDR2 as SNEGSKA (reference sequence). DNA for the CDR3: TGCAGTGTAGCGGAAGAGACCCAGTACTTC. It specifies CSVAEETQYF.

This clonotype was counted many times. The chain recombines TRBV12-3 or TRBV12-4 with TRBJ2-5, with 7 bases matching TRBD2. The CDR3 extends over 14 amino acids. Trimming took 2 bases from V and 2 from J; bases not matched to a gene: 2. CDR3 residues: CASSLMGGQETQYF. The DNA for the CDR3 is TGTGCCAGCAGTTTAATGGGGGGGCAAGAGACCCAGTACTTC.

In this sample, this clonotype turned up many times. This chain links TRBV28 with TRBJ2-5, with TRBD1 matching 7 bases. The CDR3 covers 15 residues. The germline gives CDR1 MDHEN, CDR2 SYDVKM. Trimming at V came to 6 bases and at J to 2 bases, leaving 9 bases not matched to a gene. CDR3 sequence: CASSDRDLGQETQYF. The DNA of the CDR3 is TGTGCCAGCAGCGACAGGGACCTGGGGCAAGAGACCCAGTACTTC.

This clonotype is a singleton in its sample. The J gene is TRBJ2-2, the V gene TRBV6-5; D may be TRBD1 or TRBD2 (6 bases each). V gave up 3 bases and J gave up 4 bases, with 9 bases separating them. Germline CDR1 reads MNHEY; CDR2 reads SVGAGI. The CDR3 loop spans 14 amino acids. The CDR3 region has the DNA TGTGCCAGCAGTTATAGGGGGGCCACCGGGGAGCTGTTTTTT. Its translation is CASSYRGATGELFF.

The V call is TRBV7-2, the J call TRBJ2-7; maybe TRBD1 (6 bases). Trimming stripped 2 bases from V and 5 bases from J, with 13 bases between. There are 14 residues in the CDR3. CDR1 and CDR2 from the germline V gene are SGHTA and FQGNSA. The CDR3 here is CASSLLHRDNEQYF. The CDR3 DNA is TGTGCCAGCAGCTTACTCCACAGGGACAACGAGCAGTACTTC.

This clonotype was recorded at least ten times. This chain connects TRBV12-3 or TRBV12-4 to TRBJ1-5; D remains ambiguous. The CDR3 has 14 residues. Trimming removed 5 bases at V and 5 bases at J, with 13 bases between. This CDR3 reads CASSPYVLDQPQHF. The CDR3 DNA reads as TGTGCCAGCAGTCCCTACGTCTTGGATCAGCCCCAGCATTTT.

In its sample, this clonotype was seen many times. V usage is TRBV27 and J usage is TRBJ2-7, with TRBD2 identical over 8 bases. J was trimmed by 2 bases and V by 2 bases; bases with no gene match: 5. The CDR3 sequence is 15 residues long. Germline V gene lookup returns CDR1 MNHEY and CDR2 SMNVEV (reference sequence). The CDR3: CASSLRGSGTYEQYF. The CDR3 region has the DNA TGTGCCAGCAGTTTAAGGGGTAGCGGGACCTACGAGCAGTACTTC.

Ten or more counts support this clonotype. V is TRBV12-3 or TRBV12-4 and J is TRBJ1-3, with D uncertain. V lost 5 bases and J lost 0, with 5 bases in between. The length of the CDR3 is 13 residues. The CDR3 here is CASSQSSGNTIYF. The CDR3 DNA is TGTGCCAGCAGTCAGAGCTCTGGAAACACCATATATTTT.

This clonotype was detected many times. The chain employs TRBV27 and TRBJ1-1; TRBD1 might be the D (5 bases). Germline-derived CDR1 and CDR2 are MNHEY and SMNVEV (reference sequence). The ends were cut back, 3 bases at V and 4 bases at J, with 12 bases in the middle. The CDR3 is 14 residues long. The CDR3 is CASSFWGGITEAFF. CDR3 nucleotides: TGTGCCAGCAGTTTTTGGGGGGGTATCACTGAAGCTTTCTTT.

This clonotype was detected many times. V gene TRBV11-2 combines with J gene TRBJ2-7; TRBD2 might be the D (5 bases). This CDR3 comprises 14 residues. Trimming took 0 bases from V and 8 from J, leaving 14 bases between them. Germline V gives CDR1 SGHAT, CDR2 FQNNGV. The CDR3, as DNA: TGTGCCAGCAGCTTAGATCGGGGAACGATGAAGCAGTACTTC. This codes for CASSLDRGTMKQYF.